Following are 13 T cell receptor beta chains from one sample sequenced in a study of blood T cell repertoires in COVID-19. Profiled with immunoSEQ multiplex PCR; TCRdb holds only in-frame clones, not every one. The data hold 200,000 to 300,000 clones, with 75% to 90% observed a single time. Sequencing was performed on peripheral blood. All receptors come from a woman aged 60-70 years with active or convalescent COVID-19.

The gene calls are TRBV5-1 and TRBJ1-4, with TRBD1 matching 9 bases. The trim removed 4 bases at V and 0 bases at J, leaving 4 bases unmatched. The CDR3 loop spans 16 amino acids. CDR1 SGHRS and CDR2 YFSETQ come from the germline V gene. CDR3 residues: CASSTGTGSTNEKLFF. CDR3 DNA sequence: TGCGCCAGCAGCACCGGGACAGGGTCAACTAATGAAAAACTGTTTTTT.

CDR3 amino acids: CASSLVGTGGPYGYTF. The CDR3 nucleotides are TGTGCCAGCAGCTTAGTCGGGACAGGGGGACCTTATGGCTACACCTTC. J is TRBJ1-2 and V is TRBV7-9; 11 bases fit TRBD1. Germline V gives CDR1 SEHNR, CDR2 FQNEAQ (reference sequence). The CDR3 spans 16 residues. J gave up 5 bases and V 1 base, and 6 bases lay outside the gene matches.

Concerning this clone itself: An end of the junction differs from the germline gene, which may be a read error. This chain uses TRBV5-4 with TRBJ1-2; 10 positions agree with TRBD1. The CDR3 has 12 residues. Germline CDR1 and CDR2: SGHNT and YYREEE (reference sequence). The CDR3 region is CASSQGSRQGAF. The DNA for the CDR3 is TGTGCCAGCAGTCAGGGGTCGAGACAGGGGGCTTTC.

The chain couples TRBV30 to TRBJ1-1, with no clear D. From germline, CDR1 is GTSNPN and CDR2 SVGIG (reference sequence). Deletions cut 0 bases from V and 1 base from J, with 9 bases between. The CDR3 consists of 14 residues. CDR3 residues: CAWSVAARNTEAFF. DNA for the CDR3: TGTGCCTGGAGTGTTGCAGCTAGGAACACTGAAGCTTTCTTT.

About this clone itself: This sample also contains other DNA sequences that code for the same CDR3. The V gene is TRBV2, the J gene TRBJ2-7, with 7 bases identical to TRBD1. Germline V CDR1 and CDR2: SNHLY, FYNNEI. Unmatched junction bases numbered 7, after V lost 6 bases and J lost 2 bases. This CDR3 contains 14 residues. The CDR3 loop reads CASRIGTAAYEQYF. CDR3 sequence (DNA): TGTGCCAGCAGGATAGGGACAGCTGCCTACGAGCAGTACTTC.

This clone has just one count. V is TRBV4-1 and J is TRBJ2-3; 9 positions agree with TRBD2. Per germline, CDR1 MGHRA and CDR2 YSYEKL. The CDR3 extends over 18 amino acids. The trim removed 0 bases at V and 0 bases at J, leaving 7 bases unmatched. Here the CDR3 reads CASSQDGGGVPSTDTQYF. Written as DNA, the CDR3 is TGCGCCAGCAGCCAAGATGGCGGGGGGGTCCCTAGCACAGATACGCAGTATTTT.

V gene TRBV4-3 combines with J gene TRBJ1-3; no firm D call. Trimming took 2 bases from V and 5 from J, leaving 7 bases between them. The CDR3 sequence is 13 residues long. Germline V CDR1 and CDR2: LGHNA, YSLEER. The CDR3 is CASSQSLRNTIYF. As DNA, the CDR3 is TGCGCCAGCAGCCAATCTCTTCGAAACACCATATATTTT.

The V call is TRBV20-1, the J call TRBJ1-1; maybe TRBD1 (5 bases). CDR1 DFQATT and CDR2 SNEGSKA come from the germline V gene (reference sequence). There are 13 residues in the CDR3. Trimming took 3 bases from V and 3 from J, leaving 11 bases between them. The CDR3 sequence is CSASLGAYTEAFF. The CDR3 DNA reads TGCAGTGCTAGTCTTGGGGCGTACACTGAAGCTTTCTTT.

The V and J genes are TRBV10-3 and TRBJ2-3, with 8 bases fitting TRBD1. CDR3 length: 15 residues. Trimming removed 5 bases from V and 0 bases from J; junction bases left unmatched: 4. In germline, CDR1 is ENHRY, CDR2 SYGVKD. The chain's CDR3 is CAISPGQASTDTQYF. The CDR3 DNA reads TGTGCCATCAGTCCGGGACAGGCTAGCACAGATACGCAGTATTTT.

The J gene is TRBJ2-3, the V gene TRBV3-1 (or the pseudogene TRBV3-2); perhaps TRBD1 as D (6 bases). The germline gives CDR1 LGHDT, CDR2 YNNKEL (reference sequence). This CDR3 region has 15 residues. V was shortened by 9 bases and J by 2 bases, with 18 bases between the two germline ends. This CDR3 reads CARGGPRIPTDTQYF. In DNA, the CDR3 is TGTGCCAGAGGGGGACCCCGAATCCCCACAGATACGCAGTATTTT.

This chain uses TRBV19 with TRBJ1-2; TRBD1 aligns across 12 bases. The V gene end was trimmed by 8 bases and the J gene end by 6 bases; junction bases not matched to a gene: 4. CDR3 length equals 13 residues. From germline, CDR1 is LNHDA and CDR2 SQIVND (reference sequence). CDR3: CASGDRGRDGYTF. The CDR3 bases are TGTGCCAGTGGGGACAGGGGGCGAGATGGCTACACCTTC.

The chain has TRBV18 and TRBJ2-5, with 7 bases lining up with TRBD2. The CDR3 contains 14 residues. Germline V gene sequence: CDR1 KGHSH, CDR2 LQKENI. Trimming removed 3 bases from V and 3 bases from J; junction bases left unmatched: 4. CDR3 DNA: TGTGCCAGCTCACCGCGGGGGAATAAAGAGACCCAGTACTTC. Amino acids: CASSPRGNKETQYF.

The chain employs TRBV19 and TRBJ1-2; no firm D call. This CDR3 has 15 amino acids. The germline CDR1 and CDR2 sequences are LNHDA and SQIVND (reference sequence). The V end was cut by 6 bases, the J end by 2 bases, with 16 bases between. The CDR3 nucleotides are TGTGCCAGTAGCCCCCCGGATGGGCGCAACTATGGCTACACCTTC. Its translation: CASSPPDGRNYGYTF.